The 15 T cell receptor beta chains in this list originate from one sample, sequenced in a study of blood T cell repertoires in COVID-19. This table comes from immunoSEQ multiplex PCR, and its TCRdb copy is limited to in-frame clones, with some not included. The sample holds hundreds of thousands of clones, approximately 89% seen once. Sample: peripheral blood. These receptors originate from a woman in her seventies with COVID-19, enrolled during active disease.

The chain employs TRBV5-1 and TRBJ2-5; tentative D call: TRBD1 (5 bases). The CDR3 runs to 13 residues. V dropped 0 bases and J dropped 4 bases, with 7 bases sitting between them. CDR1 SGHRS and CDR2 YFSETQ come from the germline V gene. The DNA for the CDR3 is TGCGCCAGCAGCTTGGGTAGGGGAGAGACCCAGTACTTC. Its protein is CASSLGRGETQYF.

As concerns this clone: The same CDR3 arises from other DNA sequences in this sample as well. The CDR3 nucleotides are TGTGCCAGCAGTTTGACAGGGGGCCAGCCCCAGCATTTT. This codes for CASSLTGGQPQHF. The V gene is TRBV12-3 or TRBV12-4, the J gene TRBJ1-5; TRBD1 matches 10 bases. V shed 3 bases and J 7 bases; nucleotides not matched to a gene: 0. The CDR3 length is 13 residues.

The rearrangement links TRBV19 to TRBJ2-3; 7 nucleotides agree with TRBD2. CDR1 is LNHDA, CDR2 SQIVND, per germline (reference sequence). The CDR3 sequence is 15 residues long. Trimming took 1 base from V and 5 from J; bases not matched to a gene: 6. This CDR3 reads CASSIARLAEDTQYF. CDR3 nucleotides: TGTGCCAGTAGTATAGCAAGGCTAGCGGAAGATACGCAGTATTTT.

The genes are TRBV5-5 and TRBJ2-5; the D gene is possibly TRBD2 (6 bases). The V end was cut by 4 bases, the J end by 5 bases, with 15 bases between. The length of the CDR3 is 14 residues. From germline, CDR1 is SGHKS and CDR2 YYEKEE (reference sequence). CDR3 protein: CASSLPRAGETQYF. Here the CDR3 DNA reads TGTGCCAGCAGCCTACCCCGGGCGGGGGAGACCCAGTACTTC.

The rearrangement uses TRBV4-1 and TRBJ2-1; 11 bases map to TRBD2. CDR1 and CDR2 (germline): MGHRA, YSYEKL. After removal of 0 bases from V and 6 bases from J, the junction contained 7 bases not matched to a gene. This CDR3 is 17 amino acids long. Here the CDR3 reads CASSQEKGTSGRNEQFF. In nucleotides, the CDR3 is TGCGCCAGCAGCCAAGAGAAAGGGACTAGCGGCCGCAATGAGCAGTTCTTC.

The chain combines TRBV30 with TRBJ1-2; TRBD1 aligns across 12 bases. Germline CDR1 is GTSNPN and CDR2 is SVGIG (reference sequence). J was trimmed by 7 bases and V by 5 bases; bases with no gene match: 8. This CDR3 has 14 residues. Written as DNA, the CDR3 is TGTGCCTGGGGGACAGGGGGCCGGTTAAGTGGCTACACCTTC. Translating gives CAWGTGGRLSGYTF.

The chain carries TRBV5-4 and TRBJ1-2, with D perhaps matching TRBD1 (6 bases). Between the trimmed V and J ends, which lost 1 base and 8 bases, there was a span of 15 bases. CDR1 SGHNT and CDR2 YYREEE come from the germline V gene (reference sequence). The CDR3 runs 14 residues. The CDR3 region is CASSLQTGVRGYTF. CDR3 DNA sequence: TGTGCCAGCAGCTTGCAGACAGGCGTCCGGGGCTACACCTTC.

V usage is TRBV4-3 and J usage is TRBJ2-1, with 11 bases aligning to TRBD2. The CDR3 extends over 19 amino acids. Germline V CDR1 and CDR2: LGHNA, YSLEER. J lost 4 bases, V lost 0 bases, and 11 bases had no gene match. CDR3 DNA: TGCGCCAGCAGCCAAGACCGAGACTTAGCGGGAGGGCCATACAATGAGCAGTTCTTC. Residues: CASSQDRDLAGGPYNEQFF.

The rearrangement joins TRBV5-1 to TRBJ2-1, with D hard to call. Germline CDR1 reads SGHRS; CDR2 reads YFSETQ. Trimming pared 4 bases from V and 4 bases from J, leaving 9 bases between. The CDR3 is made up of 13 amino acids. The CDR3 is CASSQALYNEQFF. The DNA for the CDR3 is TGCGCCAGCAGCCAGGCTCTATACAATGAGCAGTTCTTC.

V is TRBV5-8 and J is TRBJ1-1, with TRBD1 matching 9 bases. This CDR3 is 15 amino acids long. Trimming took 1 base from V and 4 from J; bases not matched to a gene: 5. Germline CDR1 and CDR2: SGHTS and YDEGEE. CDR3 region: CASSLKWDRATEAFF. CDR3 coding DNA: TGTGCCAGCAGCTTGAAGTGGGACAGGGCCACTGAAGCTTTCTTT.

The chain combines TRBV5-1 with TRBJ2-1, with 11 bases that match TRBD2. This CDR3 has 17 amino acids. In germline, CDR1 is SGHRS, CDR2 YFSETQ. The V segment lost 3 bases and the J segment 1 base; nucleotides outside the gene matches: 6. The CDR3 loop is CASSSGLAGGSYNEQFF. In nucleotides, the CDR3 is TGCGCCAGCAGCTCCGGATTAGCGGGAGGGTCCTACAATGAGCAGTTCTTC.

V gene TRBV4-1 combines with J gene TRBJ1-1; a weak D match, TRBD1 (5 bases). The germline V and J ends were trimmed by 3 bases and 7 bases, with 12 bases remaining between them. Germline assignment: CDR1 MGHRA and CDR2 YSYEKL. The length of the CDR3 is 13 residues. The CDR3: CASSQADSVEAFF. For the CDR3, the DNA is TGCGCCAGCAGCCAGGCAGACAGCGTTGAAGCTTTCTTT.

Only one count was recorded for this clone. The gene calls are TRBV11-3 and TRBJ2-3; no firm D call. Between the trimmed V and J ends, which lost 5 bases and 5 bases, there was a span of 8 bases. The CDR3 is 12 residues long. Germline values: CDR1 SGHNT, CDR2 YENEEA. The CDR3 protein is CASSLTGDTQYF. CDR3 DNA sequence: TGTGCCAGCAGCCTTACTGGAGATACGCAGTATTTT.

The V gene is TRBV5-5, the J gene TRBJ1-1; TRBD1 matches 8 bases. Germline V gene data show CDR1 as SGHKS and CDR2 as YYEKEE (reference sequence). V lost 0 bases and J lost 3; bases outside the gene matches: 4. The CDR3 runs 15 residues. The CDR3 DNA follows: TGTGCCAGCAGCTTGGCATTGACAGGGGACACTGAAGCTTTCTTT. This translates into CASSLALTGDTEAFF.

The chain recombines TRBV2 with TRBJ2-2; 9 nucleotides agree with TRBD1. Unmatched junction bases numbered 7, after V lost 7 bases and J lost 1 base. Per germline, CDR1 SNHLY and CDR2 FYNNEI. The CDR3 spans 16 residues. The CDR3 here is CASNLQGARNTGELFF. The CDR3 nucleotides read TGTGCCAGCAATTTACAGGGGGCTCGGAACACCGGGGAGCTGTTTTTT.